The 3 T cell receptor beta chains below were found in one sample sequenced in a study of blood T cell repertoires in COVID-19 (dated by TCRdb to about 2020). Library method: the immunoSEQ multiplex PCR assay. Not all clones reach the TCRdb copy of this immuneACCESS table, which keeps in-frame sequences only. Checked studies attribute under half of the gap to unresolved V genes and leave the rest unexplained. For this sample there are fewer than 350,000 clones; approximately 81% appear just once. Approximately 1.9% of the sample belongs to the ten largest clones. Sequenced: PBMCs or T cells enriched from blood (not recorded which). The receptors shown here come from a woman between 25 and 40 years old who had been exposed to COVID-19.

The chain joins TRBV7-2 to TRBJ2-7; D possibly corresponds to TRBD2 (6 bases). The CDR3 consists of 16 residues. Germline V gives CDR1 SGHTA, CDR2 FQGNSA. Trimming cost V 4 bases and J 3 bases, with 19 bases left between them. The CDR3 nucleotides read TGTGCCAGCAGCTCGGGGGTGGGGGTGCTTATCTACGAGCAGTACTTC. Its protein product is CASSSGVGVLIYEQYF.

This chain links TRBV11-2 with TRBJ1-2; TRBD1 matches at 8 bases. Germline CDR1 and CDR2: SGHAT and FQNNGV. This CDR3 comprises 15 residues. With V trimmed by 5 bases and J by 4 bases, 9 bases remained unmatched. CDR3 region: CASSTLDRGPYGYTF. The CDR3 bases are TGTGCCAGCAGCACCCTTGACAGGGGACCCTATGGCTACACCTTC.

The chain uses TRBV28 and TRBJ2-7, with no clear D. The V gene's germline CDR1 is MDHEN and CDR2 SYDVKM. The V and J ends lost 6 bases and 0 bases respectively, with 12 bases between them. The CDR3 length is 14 residues. The CDR3 region is CASRVKHNSYEQYF. The CDR3, as DNA: TGTGCCAGCAGGGTTAAACACAACTCCTACGAGCAGTACTTC.